The present entry profiles one T cell receptor beta chain with its context. Its antigen remains undetermined. Qualities for individual bases were not recorded, and no much larger clone is one base off. The source of the sample is a study of shared clonotypes between healthy human individuals (TCRdb year 2020). Some background on the complete study: A couple of women and three men aged 18 to 49 years were included in the cohort. Different laboratories and diverse techniques were used to prepare libraries and sequence TCR repertoires, to increase sequencing depth and limit assay-specific biases. Between about 0.85 and 10 billion PBMCs per donor were obtained by leukapheresis. For each donor, CD4 naive and CD4 memory were each given three plates, CD8 naive was given two plates, and CD8 memory was given one plate. Blood TCR repertoires of about five healthy adults were deeply sequenced to estimate repertoire size and the extent of clonotype sharing between individuals.

Findings and caveats that apply to the study as a whole: Approximately 4.8% of naive CD4, 3.5% of naive CD8, around 2.3% of memory CD4, and 0.4% of memory CD8 clonotypes were shared across a few donors. Clonotypes shared by all four sorted-subset donors showed higher generation probabilities than non-shared clonotypes. Sampling was limited to blood, and TCR repertoires in tissue likely differ from TCR repertoires in blood. Even with the large sequencing depth, rarefaction of the sorted-subset datasets indicated that sequencing was incomplete. The small number of donors limited the genetic and exposure-history diversity represented. Naive subsets generally had larger estimated clonotype richness than memory subsets. Based on pairwise subsampling, the degree of clonotype sharing among donors was expected to be affected by sequencing depth.

The donors were healthy, HIV-negative adults who had no recently reported acute infections or vaccinations. Every donor was a Caucasian adult residing in Nashville, Tennessee, USA. CD4+ T cells were enriched by magnetic negative selection; naive cells were then positively selected on CD45RA, and the negative fraction formed the memory subset. Blood was collected by leukapheresis, and PBMCs were isolated by Ficoll-Histopaque density gradient centrifugation and then cryopreserved in liquid nitrogen vapor phase. Analytical flow cytometry was used to check the purity and quantity of each magnetically sorted T cell population. Genomic DNA was isolated from each sorted fraction and quantified by UV absorbance on a Nanodrop 2000c. The germline V gene supplies CDR1 SNHLY and CDR2 FYNNEI. V has 4 bases trimmed and J has 7 bases trimmed; junction bases matching no gene number 8. Inclusive of the bounding cysteine and phenylalanine, the CDR3 is 15 residues long. The DNA shown is the 45-base CDR3, in frame from base 1.

TCR CDR3 regions were amplified from genomic DNA by multiplex PCR using the deep immunoSEQ assay. Extracted genomic DNA from each cell subset was distributed evenly across all wells of several immunoSEQ 96-well plates, and each plate was treated as a replicate. Each replicate PCR for sorted subsets received around 200 ng genomic DNA, equal to some 32,000 T cell genomes. The purified libraries were quantified using a Qubit 3.0 fluorometer, sized with a Bioanalyzer 2100, and then quantified again using the KAPA Library Quantification kit. A separate single-read 150-cycle Illumina NextSeq 550 flow cell was used to sequence each immunoSEQ 96-well plate. The study's own analysis went as follows. Because the immunoSEQ output held only junctional sequences and lacked quality scores, the filtering could not match the filtering applied to full-length reads. Sequences were annotated with PyIR, a Python wrapper for IgBLAST v1.9, using IMGT germline references to assign V/J genes and CDR3. Reads with weak V/J assignments (E-value above 1e-6), missing CDR3, stop codons, out-of-frame junctions, or ambiguous translated residues were removed. V3J clonotypes were defined by identical inferred V gene, J gene, and CDR3 amino acid sequence. Percentage overlap between repertoires was computed as shared unique clonotypes divided by the size of the smaller repertoire. Richness of each repertoire was evaluated using RTK rarefaction, the Chao1 estimator, and Recon v2.1 estimates of unobserved clonotypes. Generation probabilities were computed with OLGA for all TCRbeta clonotypes obtained by the gDNA method from a handful of donors. The source is immuneACCESS, and TCRdb retained only in-frame sequences with V and J called. Part of the clones is not carried over; for the studies checked, unresolved V genes explain less than half of this, and the remainder is unexplained. Clone size and V and J calls were adopted from that table, with D and trimming inferred from the DNA. For this sample there are 2,500,000 or so clones; 90% to 95% appear just once. Of the sample, around 0.4% falls within the top ten clones.

The rearrangement joined TRBV2 to TRBJ2-2, with 8 central nucleotides matching TRBD1. The clonotype was recovered from a man younger than 35 in good health. Some clones in this sample may be carry-over from other donors' samples. Sequenced material: naive CD4+ T cells from PBMCs. This specimen's cell subset or site label, interpreted: CD45RA+ positively selected. The CDR3 sequence is CASSGQGLWSGELFF. DNA sequence: TGTGCCAGCAGTGGACAGGGGCTTTGGAGCGGGGAGCTGTTTTTT.